What follows describes a single T cell receptor beta chain. What it recognizes is unknown. CDR3 length: 16 amino acids. The germline gives CDR1 LGHDT, CDR2 YNNKEL (reference sequence). V lost 3 bases to trimming and J lost 9 bases; unmatched junction nucleotides: 12. The data were obtained in a study of T cell responses to AZD1222 COVID-19 vaccine. Turning to the study itself: Second doses that came at about 4 or about 12 weeks were put together.

TCRdb's table, derived via immunoSEQ multiplex PCR, lists solely in-frame clones and lacks some. This sample has roughly 78,000 clones, with roughly 80% found just once. Findings of the study overall: At 160-218 and 743-854, vaccine-associated CD4 TCRs were dominant, and they spanned spike. No repertoire was sampled before or during the peak T cell response, only after it.

The specimen was peripheral blood, collected on day 0 of AZD1222 vaccination. The chain carries TRBV3-1 (or the pseudogene TRBV3-2) and TRBJ2-1, with 9 bases identical to TRBD1. The TCR originated in an adult in good health. The CDR3 loop reads CASSHRSPTGGFEQFF. In DNA, the CDR3 is TGTGCCAGCAGCCACCGTTCCCCGACAGGGGGGTTTGAGCAGTTCTTC.